These T cell receptor beta chains were read from a single sample in a study of T cell responses to AZD1222 COVID-19 vaccine. TCRdb's table, derived via immunoSEQ multiplex PCR, lists solely in-frame clones and lacks some. The table lists roughly 150,000 clones, 90% of them singletons. The input for sequencing was peripheral blood, taken 28 days after the second AZD1222 dose. The receptors were sampled from an adult who received the AZD1222 COVID-19 vaccine. Each CDR3 is given with its conserved first and last residue. Each record gives: V gene, clone size, J gene, D gene, CDR3 DNA, CDR3 protein. D genes are given only for firm matches. Size tells how often a clone was seen (once, few, many) or the class of an expanded clone, and some rows leave it out.

TRBV6-6	-	TRBJ2-3	TRBD2	TGTGCCACCACTGCGCGGGGGGTAAGGACAGATACGCAGTATTTT	CATTARGVRTDTQYF
TRBV6-2/TRBV6-3	-	TRBJ1-2	TRBD1	TGTGCCAGCAACCCGGGACAGAACTATGGCTACACCTTC	CASNPGQNYGYTF
TRBV6-6	-	TRBJ1-3	-	TGTGCCAGCAGTTATTCCCTACGAACTGGAAACACCATATATTTT	CASSYSLRTGNTIYF
TRBV20-1	once	TRBJ2-2	TRBD2	TGCAGTGCTAGTGGAGTAGCGGGGGGGACCGGGGAGCTGTTTTTT	CSASGVAGGTGELFF
TRBV10-3	-	TRBJ2-7	-	TGTGCCATCAGGGGTCGGGACTACGAGCAGTACTTC	CAIRGRDYEQYF
TRBV7-2	-	TRBJ1-1	TRBD1	TGTGCCAGCAGCTCGGGACAGGGGACCACTGAAGCTTTCTTT	CASSSGQGTTEAFF
TRBV3-1/TRBV3-2	-	TRBJ1-6	TRBD1	TGTGCCAGCAGCCTCCGGGACAGAAATAATTCACCCCTCCACTTT	CASSLRDRNNSPLHF
TRBV18	-	TRBJ2-2	TRBD2	TGTGCCAGCTCACTACTAGCGGGACAGGACGGGGAGCTGTTTTTT	CASSLLAGQDGELFF
TRBV7-6	-	TRBJ2-1	-	TGTGCCAGCAGCTCCCGGGACTTCTCCTACAATGAGCAGTTCTTC	CASSSRDFSYNEQFF
TRBV2	few	TRBJ2-1	-	TGTGCCAGCAGGCAGGGTGTATGGGAGTTCTTC	CASRQGVWEFF
TRBV6-5	few	TRBJ2-6	-	TGTGCCAGCAGTTACGGCGAGGGGGCTGGGGCCAACGTCCTGACTTTC	CASSYGEGAGANVLTF
TRBV10-3	-	TRBJ2-7	-	TGTGCCACCCGGACGGGACCTCTCTCCTACGAGCAGTACTTC	CATRTGPLSYEQYF
TRBV10-3	-	TRBJ2-7	-	TGTGCCATCTCGAGGCAGGGGTACGAGCAGTACTTC	CAISRQGYEQYF
TRBV13	-	TRBJ1-2	-	TGTGCCAGCACCATTTTGTCCAAGGGGCACTATGGCTACACCTTC	CASTILSKGHYGYTF
TRBV2	once	TRBJ1-3	-	TGTGCCAGCAGTCCACGGGATGGATTAACAGGGTCTGGCACCATATATTTT	CASSPRDGLTGSGTIYF
TRBV12-5	few	TRBJ2-6	TRBD1	TGTGCTAGTGGTTTAACAGGGGGCTCTGGGGCCAACGTCCTGACTTTC	CASGLTGGSGANVLTF
TRBV7-8	-	TRBJ2-1	-	TGTGCCAGCAGCTCCCCCCTACTGGCCCGTGAGCAGTTCTTC	CASSSPLLAREQFF